The 20 T cell receptor beta chains below were found in one sample sequenced in a study of CD8 T cells in Susac syndrome. After extraction with the RNeasy kit, roughly 0.5 to 1 ug of the RNA was reverse transcribed using random hexamers. TCRdb reprocessed the immunoSEQ multiplex PCR reads with MiXCR, giving one entry per CDR3 protein. The sample consists of roughly 180,000 distinct CDR3 sequences, approximately 94% of them appearing once. Sample: CD4+ T cells from PBMCs. All receptors derive from a human donor in good health.

V and J are TRBV9 and TRBJ2-2; no clear D. There are 15 residues in the CDR3. Trimming shortened V by 0 bases and J by 1 base, and 7 bases separated the two germline ends. Germline CDR1 reads SGDLS; CDR2 reads YYNGEE. The DNA of the CDR3 is TGTGCCAGCAGCGTAGTTCCGGGGAACACCGGGGAGCTGTTTTTT. It encodes CASSVVPGNTGELFF.

The gene calls are TRBV7-9 and TRBJ1-1; D not certain. Germline lookup yields CDR1 SEHNR and CDR2 FQNEAQ (reference sequence). This CDR3 has 13 residues. V lost 1 base and J lost 4, with 7 bases in between. CDR3 in amino acids: CASSLGQRTEAFF. CDR3 DNA: TGTGCCAGCAGCTTAGGTCAGCGCACTGAAGCTTTCTTT.

The CDR3 spells CASSLSIDRLGGNTEAFF. DNA of the CDR3: TGTGCCAGCAGTTTATCCATCGACAGGCTAGGAGGGAACACTGAAGCTTTCTTT. The chain uses TRBV28 and TRBJ1-1; maybe TRBD1 (6 bases). V lost 1 base, J lost 1 base, and 19 bases lay in between. The CDR3 sequence is 18 residues long. Germline V gives CDR1 MDHEN, CDR2 SYDVKM.

The chain employs TRBV20-1 and TRBJ2-5, with 9 bases identical to TRBD1. V lost 3 bases to trimming and J lost 6 bases; unmatched junction nucleotides: 2. Germline assignment: CDR1 DFQATT and CDR2 SNEGSKA (reference sequence). This CDR3 has 12 residues. This CDR3 is CSASGTGKTQYF. In DNA form, the CDR3 reads TGCAGTGCTAGTGGGACAGGGAAGACCCAGTACTTC.

This clonotype was found once. V is TRBV20-1 and J is TRBJ2-7; 10 bases line up with TRBD2. Looked up from germline, CDR1 is DFQATT and CDR2 is SNEGSKA (reference sequence). The V segment lost 6 bases and the J segment 6 bases; nucleotides outside the gene matches: 11. The CDR3 length is 14 residues. Here the CDR3 reads CSALPGLAFIEQYF. CDR3 coding DNA: TGCAGTGCCTTACCGGGACTAGCGTTCATCGAGCAGTACTTC.

V gene TRBV19 combines with J gene TRBJ1-1; 8 nucleotides line up with TRBD1. The CDR3 totals 15 residues. Trimming removed 5 bases from V and 3 bases from J; junction bases left unmatched: 8. The germline V gene has CDR1 LNHDA and CDR2 SQIVND (reference sequence). Here the CDR3 DNA reads TGTGCCAGTAGTCGACAGGGGATAAAGGACACTGAAGCTTTCTTT. This codes for CASSRQGIKDTEAFF.

This chain uses TRBV12-3 or TRBV12-4 with TRBJ1-1, with TRBD1 matching over 9 bases. This CDR3 comprises 15 residues. The junction had 7 bases not matched to a gene; V was cut back by 6 bases and J by 2 bases. The CDR3 here is CASRPGQGRNTEAFF. CDR3 bases: TGTGCCAGCAGGCCTGGACAGGGGCGAAACACTGAAGCTTTCTTT.

CDR3 coding DNA: TGTGCCAGCAGTGTAACAGGGGGCGGAGGCTACACCTTC. This translates into CASSVTGGGGYTF. The chain recombines TRBV12-3 or TRBV12-4 with TRBJ1-2; 9 bases are shared with TRBD1. The CDR3 sequence is 13 residues long. The J segment lost 8 bases and the V segment lost 5 bases, leaving 6 bases of the junction unmatched.

This rearrangement joins TRBV18 to TRBJ1-1; the D gene is possibly TRBD1 (6 bases). The V end lost 5 bases, the J end lost 3 bases, and 13 bases lay between the germline ends. This CDR3 region has 14 residues. Germline V gene data show CDR1 as KGHSH and CDR2 as LQKENI. The CDR3 sequence is CASSTRQEYTEAFF. CDR3 in DNA: TGTGCCAGCTCAACCCGACAGGAATACACTGAAGCTTTCTTT.

The J gene is TRBJ2-5, the V gene TRBV2; D may match TRBD1 or TRBD2 (5 bases each). The germline V gene encodes CDR1 SNHLY and CDR2 FYNNEI. This CDR3 comprises 15 residues. Trimming removed 6 bases from V and 2 bases from J, with 16 bases in between. CDR3 loop: CASRAVGAVQETQYF. The CDR3 DNA is TGTGCCAGCAGGGCCGTCGGGGCGGTGCAAGAGACCCAGTACTTC.

V usage is TRBV29-1 and J usage is TRBJ2-1; 12 nucleotides agree with TRBD2. CDR1 and CDR2 (germline): SQVTM, ANQGSEA. V shed 5 bases, J shed 9 bases, and the junction held 5 bases outside the gene matches. The CDR3 has 13 residues. CDR3 sequence reads: CSVRLAGVGEQFF. The CDR3 coding sequence is TGCAGCGTTCGACTAGCGGGAGTTGGTGAGCAGTTCTTC.

The chain is built from TRBV3-1 and TRBJ2-6; TRBD2 is a possible D gene (6 bases). The CDR3 has 16 residues. The germline V gene encodes CDR1 LGHDT and CDR2 YNNKEL (reference sequence). V was clipped by 1 base and J by 1 base, with 8 bases between them. Here the CDR3 DNA reads TGTGCCAGCAGCCAAGGTGGAGGGTCTGGGGCCAACGTCCTGACTTTC. It yields the protein CASSQGGGSGANVLTF.

This clonotype was counted once. V is TRBV5-1 and J is TRBJ1-3, with D unclear. The CDR3 has 14 amino acids. V was pared by 2 bases and J by 0 bases, with 6 bases between. Germline V gene lookup returns CDR1 SGHRS and CDR2 YFSETQ. The CDR3 coding sequence is TGCGCCAGCAGCTTTGGAAACTCTGGAAACACCATATATTTT. The encoded protein is CASSFGNSGNTIYF.

V gene TRBV7-2 combines with J gene TRBJ2-5, with D tentatively TRBD1 (6 bases). This CDR3 is built from 15 residues. Trimming removed 4 bases from V and 1 base from J, with 13 bases in between. The germline V gene has CDR1 SGHTA and CDR2 FQGNSA. The chain's CDR3 is CASSSTGQPQETQYF. CDR3 DNA sequence: TGTGCCAGCAGCTCTACTGGACAGCCCCAAGAGACCCAGTACTTC.

The chain links TRBV20-1 to TRBJ2-3, with D perhaps matching TRBD2 (5 bases). CDR1 is DFQATT and CDR2 is SNEGSKA in the germline V gene (reference sequence). The CDR3 totals 13 residues. Trimming took 2 bases from V and 7 from J, leaving 13 bases between them. CDR3 sequence reads: CSARPGILYTQYF. CDR3 DNA: TGCAGTGCTAGACCCGGGATCCTATATACGCAGTATTTT.

V usage is TRBV2 and J usage is TRBJ2-1; maybe TRBD2 (5 bases). The CDR3 sequence is 11 residues long. V was shortened by 6 bases and J by 10 bases, with 10 bases between the two germline ends. Germline CDR1 reads SNHLY; CDR2 reads FYNNEI. The CDR3 sequence: CASRETGEQFF. Written as DNA, the CDR3 is TGTGCCAGCAGAGAAACGGGGGAGCAGTTCTTC.

This clonotype has just one count. The V gene is TRBV20-1, the J gene TRBJ2-3; 14 bases match TRBD2. CDR1 and CDR2 (germline): DFQATT, SNEGSKA (reference sequence). V lost 6 bases, J lost 3 bases, and 11 bases stayed unmatched. The CDR3 has 17 residues. CDR3 bases: TGCAGTGCATGGGGACTAGCGGGAGTTCTAATGACAGATACGCAGTATTTT. Translated: CSAWGLAGVLMTDTQYF.

The chain recombines TRBV20-1 with TRBJ2-3; TRBD2 might be the D (6 bases). The CDR3 contains 14 residues. V shed 3 bases and J shed 0 bases, with 10 bases lying between them. Germline values: CDR1 DFQATT, CDR2 SNEGSKA (reference sequence). The CDR3 protein is CSASQSGSTDTQYF. The CDR3, as DNA: TGCAGTGCTAGCCAGAGCGGGAGCACAGATACGCAGTATTTT.

V usage is TRBV27 and J usage is TRBJ1-1; 7 nucleotides match TRBD1. In germline, CDR1 is MNHEY, CDR2 SMNVEV (reference sequence). The CDR3 contains 13 residues. The trim removed 10 bases at V and 0 bases at J, leaving 5 bases unmatched. The chain's CDR3 is CATWTGLNTEAFF. The CDR3 DNA reads TGTGCCACATGGACAGGACTGAACACTGAAGCTTTCTTT.

The chain has TRBV5-4 and TRBJ2-1; 7 bases map to TRBD1. Germline V CDR1 and CDR2: SGHNT, YYREEE (reference sequence). The CDR3 contains 15 residues. V shed 4 bases and J 9 bases; nucleotides not matched to a gene: 13. CDR3 region: CASSQGGAVYGEQFF. Here the CDR3 DNA reads TGTGCCAGCAGCCAAGGGGGCGCAGTATATGGTGAGCAGTTCTTC. Full variable domain (outside the CDR3, taken from reference TRBV5-4 and TRBJ2-1): ETGVTQSPTHLIKTRGQQVTLRCSSQSGHNTVSWYQQALGQGPQFIFQYYREEENGRGNFPPRFSGLQFPNYSSELNVNALELDDSALYLCASSQGGAVYGEQFFGPGTRLTVL.